A selection of T cell receptor beta chains follows, all from one sample in a study of human T cells and chemical hapten exposure. TCRdb re-called the RACE reads with MiXCR, one entry per CDR3 protein. The sample includes about 53,000 distinct CDR3 sequences, more than 8% seen only once; the top ten take around 9.5%. This sample comprised whole blood, obtained in connection with sensitization to the hapten diphenylcyclopropenone (DPC). The receptors shown here come from a man aged 35 to 55 with alopecia areata. Some clones in this sample may be carry-over from other donors' samples. Both conserved end residues are part of each CDR3. D genes are given only for firm matches. Only part of the rows carry a size: once, few, many, or a class if the clone is expanded.

CDR3	DNA	V	size	length	J	D
CASSYGGSQNEQFF	TGTGCCAGCAGTTACGGCGGGAGTCAGAATGAGCAGTTCTTC	TRBV6-2/TRBV6-3	many	14	TRBJ2-1	TRBD2
CASSPDRVKNQPQHF	TGTGCCAGCTCACCAGATCGGGTTAAGAATCAGCCCCAGCATTTT	TRBV18	few	15	TRBJ1-5	.
CASSVTSSYEQYF	TGTGCCAGCAGCGTCACGAGCTCCTACGAGCAGTACTTC	TRBV9	many	13	TRBJ2-7	.
CASSGGSSSYNEQFF	TGTGCCAGCAGTGGTGGGTCGAGCTCCTACAATGAGCAGTTCTTC	TRBV2	.	15	TRBJ2-1	.
CASSTRTSAIYNEQFF	TGTGCCAGCAGTACAAGGACTAGCGCGATCTACAATGAGCAGTTCTTC	TRBV27	many	16	TRBJ2-1	TRBD2
CASRVSGANTGELFF	TGTGCCAGTAGGGTGAGCGGGGCGAACACCGGGGAGCTTTTTTTT	TRBV19	.	15	TRBJ2-2	TRBD2
CASSAEGPEAFF	TGTGCCAGCAGTGCGGAAGGCCCAGAAGCTTTCTTT	TRBV2	few	12	TRBJ1-1	.
CASSLTAAGRSYEQYF	TGTGCCAGCAGCTTAACCGCCGCAGGCCGGTCCTACGAGCAGTACTTC	TRBV7-3	.	16	TRBJ2-7	.
CASSGAKSSGNTIYF	TGTGCCAGCAGCGGGGCCAAGAGCTCTGGAAACACCATATATTTT	TRBV9	.	15	TRBJ1-3	.
CASSKQVADTEAFF	TGTGCCAGCAGCAAACAAGTCGCGGACACTGAAGCTTTCTTT	TRBV9	.	14	TRBJ1-1	.
CSARPTSGRNPHEQFF	TGCAGTGCTCGACCTACTAGCGGGAGAAATCCGCATGAGCAGTTCTTC	TRBV20-1	many	16	TRBJ2-1	TRBD2
CSVAPGDTEAFF	TGCAGCGTCGCCCCAGGGGACACTGAAGCTTTCTTT	TRBV29-1	many	12	TRBJ1-1	.
CASSLLGDTEAFF	TGTGCCAGCAGTTTATTGGGGGACACTGAAGCTTTCTTT	TRBV28	few	13	TRBJ1-1	.
CASSLDSHSTDTQYF	TGTGCCAGCAGCTTAGACAGCCACAGCACAGATACGCAGTATTTT	TRBV5-4	.	15	TRBJ2-3	.
CASSLRASREQYF	TGTGCCAGCAGTTTAAGGGCTAGTCGGGAGCAGTACTTC	TRBV12-3/TRBV12-4	.	13	TRBJ2-7	.
CASSEMGGSGNEQFF	TGTGCCAGCAGTGAGATGGGCGGGAGCGGGAATGAGCAGTTCTTC	TRBV6-4	many	15	TRBJ2-1	TRBD2
CASKNSNQPQHF	TGTGCCAGCAAGAACTCCAATCAGCCCCAGCATTTT	TRBV28	.	12	TRBJ1-5	.
CASSHGGEQYF	TGTGCCAGCAGCCACGGCGGGGAGCAGTACTTC	TRBV6-2/TRBV6-3	.	11	TRBJ2-7	.
CASSLSFTGTDTQYF	TGTGCCAGCAGTTTATCTTTTACAGGCACAGATACGCAGTATTTT	TRBV27	.	15	TRBJ2-3	.
CASSQDWSGNQPQHF	TGTGCCAGCAGCCAAGATTGGTCGGGGAATCAGCCCCAGCATTTT	TRBV3-1	few	15	TRBJ1-5	.